Following are 30 T cell receptor beta chains from one sample sequenced in a study of blood T cell repertoires in COVID-19. The data were produced by immunoSEQ multiplex PCR, yet TCRdb's version contains in-frame clones alone and is incomplete. Here the sample spans 350,000 to 450,000 clones, around 91% being singletons. The specimen was PBMCs or T cells enriched from blood (not recorded which). The receptors come from a man aged 25-40 years who had recovered from COVID-19.

J is TRBJ2-2 and V is TRBV27; D is uncertain. This CDR3 region has 15 residues. V lost 1 base, J lost 1 base, and 7 bases lay in between. Germline lookup yields CDR1 MNHEY and CDR2 SMNVEV (reference sequence). The CDR3 loop is CASSLLGMNTGELFF. Here the CDR3 DNA reads TGTGCCAGCAGTTTATTGGGCATGAACACCGGGGAGCTGTTTTTT.

This chain links TRBV6-1 with TRBJ1-2; D perhaps matches TRBD1 (6 bases). The CDR3 has 15 amino acids. CDR1 is MNHNS, CDR2 SASEGT, per germline. With 3 bases removed from V and 7 bases from J, the gap between germline ends came to 18 bases. Here the CDR3 reads CASSEGRGTKPGYTF. The CDR3 DNA reads as TGTGCCAGCAGTGAGGGGAGGGGGACAAAGCCTGGCTACACCTTC.

V gene TRBV4-1 combines with J gene TRBJ1-1, with TRBD1 identical over 8 bases. The germline V gene encodes CDR1 MGHRA and CDR2 YSYEKL. The CDR3 is 12 residues long. Trimming took 4 bases from V and 7 from J; bases not matched to a gene: 2. The CDR3 region has the DNA TGCGCCAGCAGCCCGGGACAGGATGAAGCTTTCTTT. This translates into CASSPGQDEAFF.

The gene calls are TRBV15 and TRBJ1-5, with D perhaps matching TRBD1 (6 bases). The ends were cut back, 0 bases at V and 4 bases at J, with 10 bases in the middle. The length of the CDR3 is 15 residues. Germline CDR1 reads LNHNV; CDR2 reads YYDKDF (reference sequence). CDR3 region: CATSRDTGWNQPQHF. The CDR3 DNA sequence: TGTGCCACCAGCAGAGATACAGGGTGGAATCAGCCCCAGCATTTT. Variable domain in full (rest from reference TRBV15 and TRBJ1-5): DAMVIQNPRYQVTQFGKPVTLSCSQTLNHNVMYWYQQKSSQAPKLLFHYYDKDFNNEADTPDNFQSRRPNTSFCFLDIRSPGLGDTAMYLCATSRDTGWNQPQHFGDGTRLSIL.

The chain carries TRBV20-1 and TRBJ2-7; D not certain. Trimming stripped 6 bases from V and 4 bases from J, with 10 bases between. CDR3 length: 11 residues. The germline V gene encodes CDR1 DFQATT and CDR2 SNEGSKA (reference sequence). The CDR3 DNA reads as TGCAGTGCCGCCCTTCGGTACGAGCAGTACTTC. Translated, it gives CSAALRYEQYF.

The J gene is TRBJ2-2, the V gene TRBV3-1 (or the pseudogene TRBV3-2); 7 nucleotides line up with TRBD2. Germline V gene data show CDR1 as LGHDT and CDR2 as YNNKEL (reference sequence). V shed 7 bases, J shed 4 bases, and the junction held 6 bases outside the gene matches. The CDR3 length is 14 residues. CDR3 sequence (DNA): TGTGCCAGCAATGGCGGGGGTGGCACCGGGGAGCTGTTTTTT. Protein: CASNGGGGTGELFF.

This rearrangement joins TRBV6-6 to TRBJ2-7, with 9 bases matching TRBD1. This CDR3 has 13 residues. The trim removed 0 bases at V and 7 bases at J, leaving 1 base unmatched. Germline lookup yields CDR1 MNHNY and CDR2 SVGAGI (reference sequence). The CDR3 nucleotides read TGTGCCAGCAGTTACTCCGGACAGGGGGAGCAGTACTTC. This codes for CASSYSGQGEQYF.

The chain couples TRBV6-4 to TRBJ1-2, with unresolved D. The germline V gene encodes CDR1 MRHNA and CDR2 SNTAGT. Trimming cost V 0 bases and J 8 bases, with 16 bases left between them. The CDR3 contains 15 residues. The CDR3 nucleotides read TGTGCCAGCAGTGACTCGGCGGGCGTAGTTGGAGGCTACACCTTC. This encodes CASSDSAGVVGGYTF.

The chain has TRBV4-1 and TRBJ2-1; tentatively, D is TRBD2 (6 bases). The CDR3 has 16 amino acids. Trimming left V 0 bases short and J 4 bases short, with 13 bases between. Per germline, CDR1 MGHRA and CDR2 YSYEKL. CDR3 coding DNA: TGCGCCAGCAGCCAAGATGGCAGCGGGCCATACAATGAGCAGTTCTTC. This codes for CASSQDGSGPYNEQFF.

The chain is built from TRBV5-1 and TRBJ1-1, with 7 bases that match TRBD1. The J segment lost 0 bases and the V segment lost 4 bases, leaving 0 bases of the junction unmatched. CDR1 is SGHRS and CDR2 is YFSETQ in the germline V gene. The CDR3 has 13 residues. CDR3 coding DNA: TGCGCCAGCAGCCAGGGGGTGAACACTGAAGCTTTCTTT. Protein product: CASSQGVNTEAFF. The full variable domain, rest sourced from reference TRBV5-1 and TRBJ1-1, is KAGVTQTPRYLIKTRGQQVTLSCSPISGHRSVSWYQQTPGQGLQFLFEYFSETQRNKGNFPGRFSGRQFSNSRSEMNVSTLELGDSALYLCASSQGVNTEAFFGQGTRLTVV.

The J gene is TRBJ1-4, the V gene TRBV28; D is possibly TRBD1 (6 bases). Germline CDR1 MDHEN, CDR2 SYDVKM. Between the trimmed V and J ends, which lost 4 bases and 3 bases, there was a span of 12 bases. The CDR3 is 15 amino acids. The CDR3 sequence is CASSSTRTANEKLFF. CDR3 sequence (DNA): TGTGCCAGCAGTTCCACTCGGACAGCTAATGAAAAACTGTTTTTT.

The V call is TRBV5-4, the J call TRBJ2-1, with 7 nucleotides matching TRBD1. The V and J ends lost 1 base and 3 bases, in that order; junction bases with no gene match: 4. The CDR3 contains 15 residues. CDR1 SGHNT and CDR2 YYREEE come from the germline V gene (reference sequence). DNA for the CDR3: TGTGCCAGCAGCTTGCGACAGGGTGGCTACAATGAGCAGTTCTTC. Translating it yields CASSLRQGGYNEQFF.

The genes are TRBV4-1 and TRBJ2-5, with 12 bases identical to TRBD2. V gave up 4 bases and J gave up 0 bases; unmatched junction bases: 6. The CDR3 sequence is 17 residues long. Germline-derived CDR1 and CDR2 are MGHRA and YSYEKL. The CDR3 DNA reads TGCGCCAGCAGCCCACGAACTAGCGGGAGGTACCAAGAGACCCAGTACTTC. This encodes CASSPRTSGRYQETQYF.

The V and J genes are TRBV18 and TRBJ1-1; D not certain. Germline loops: CDR1 KGHSH, CDR2 LQKENI. Deletions cut 4 bases from V and 6 bases from J, with 15 bases between. The CDR3 totals 14 residues. This CDR3 is CASSQSRSNAEAFF. CDR3 DNA: TGTGCCAGCTCACAGTCACGGAGCAACGCTGAAGCTTTCTTT.

The J gene is TRBJ2-7, the V gene TRBV28; D is unresolved. Between the trimmed V and J ends, which lost 2 bases and 6 bases, there was a span of 11 bases. Germline CDR1 MDHEN, CDR2 SYDVKM. This CDR3 is built from 13 residues. In nucleotides, the CDR3 is TGTGCCAGCAGTTTAGTTGAGGAAGCCGAGCAGTACTTC. Translation: CASSLVEEAEQYF.

The chain recombines TRBV28 with TRBJ1-1; perhaps TRBD1 as D (6 bases). The CDR3 loop spans 16 amino acids. The germline CDR1 and CDR2 sequences are MDHEN and SYDVKM. With 8 bases removed from V and 1 base from J, the gap between germline ends came to 20 bases. This chain's CDR3 is CASGGSQTPPNTEAFF. In DNA, the CDR3 is TGTGCCAGCGGGGGCAGTCAGACTCCACCGAACACTGAAGCTTTCTTT. Full variable domain (missing parts from reference TRBV28 and TRBJ1-1): DVKVTQSSRYLVKRTGEKVFLECVQDMDHENMFWYRQDPGLGLRLIYFSYDVKMKEKGDIPEGYSVSREKKERFSLILESASTNQTSMYLCASGGSQTPPNTEAFFGQGTRLTVV.

This clone was seen just once. The CDR3 sequence: CASSQDGTKSTRDTEAFF. The CDR3 DNA is TGTGCCAGCAGCCAAGACGGGACAAAGTCAACAAGGGACACTGAAGCTTTCTTT. The chain employs TRBV11-2 and TRBJ1-1, with TRBD1 as a possible D gene (6 bases). CDR1 SGHAT and CDR2 FQNNGV come from the germline V gene. CDR3 length: 18 amino acids. The ends were cut back, 5 bases at V and 3 bases at J, with 25 bases in the middle.

This clone appeared a single time. In DNA form, the CDR3 reads TGTGCCAGCAGTAAGTCAATAGCTTACTATGGCTACACCTTC. Translated, it gives CASSKSIAYYGYTF. The V and J genes are TRBV6-5 and TRBJ1-2; D gene unclear. Trimming shortened V by 5 bases and J by 3 bases, and 13 bases separated the two germline ends. The CDR3 is made up of 14 amino acids. CDR1 is MNHEY, CDR2 SVGAGI, per germline.

The chain couples TRBV7-8 to TRBJ2-7; 9 nucleotides agree with TRBD1. V was clipped by 5 bases and J by 4 bases; unmatched bases: 9. Germline V lookup: CDR1 SGHVS, CDR2 FQNEAQ. The CDR3 loop spans 15 amino acids. The CDR3 DNA follows: TGTGCCAGCAGCCCAAGGGTGACAGGGGGGTACGAGCAGTACTTC. As protein: CASSPRVTGGYEQYF.

This sequence joins TRBV2 and TRBJ2-2; no clear D. This CDR3 has 14 residues. V gave up 8 bases and J gave up 0 bases, with 10 bases separating them. Germline assignment: CDR1 SNHLY and CDR2 FYNNEI. The CDR3 here is CASLRFTNTGELFF. As DNA, the CDR3 is TGTGCCAGCCTGCGATTTACGAACACCGGGGAGCTGTTTTTT. The full variable domain, with the rest looked up from reference TRBV2 and TRBJ2-2, is EPEVTQTPSHQVTQMGQEVILRCVPISNHLYFYWYRQILGQKVEFLVSFYNNEISEKSEIFDDQFSVERPDGSNFTLKIRSTKLEDSAMYFCASLRFTNTGELFFGEGSRLTVL.

The CDR3 DNA reads TGTGCCAGCAGTCAACCCTCGGGACAACCGGAAGCTTTCTTT. It yields the protein CASSQPSGQPEAFF. V usage is TRBV6-5 and J usage is TRBJ1-1; the D gene is possibly TRBD1 (6 bases). The CDR3 runs 14 residues. The germline gives CDR1 MNHEY, CDR2 SVGAGI. V shed 5 bases and J shed 8 bases, with 18 bases lying between them.

In this sample, this clone turned up once. The rearrangement uses TRBV28 and TRBJ1-1; 7 bases line up with TRBD1. Trimming took 9 bases from V and 0 from J; bases not matched to a gene: 10. Per germline, CDR1 MDHEN and CDR2 SYDVKM. The CDR3 consists of 15 residues. The CDR3 DNA follows: TGTGCCAGTGTCTACGGGACAGTGATGAACACTGAAGCTTTCTTT. Residues: CASVYGTVMNTEAFF.

The chain joins TRBV27 to TRBJ2-3; 9 nucleotides agree with TRBD2. Trimming cost V 2 bases and J 0 bases; bases outside gene matches: 15. This CDR3 region has 20 residues. The V gene's germline CDR1 is MNHEY and CDR2 SMNVEV (reference sequence). The CDR3 nucleotides are TGTGCCAGCAGTTTAGGATTCGGGGCTAGCGGGACCACTAGCACAGATACGCAGTATTTT. It encodes CASSLGFGASGTTSTDTQYF.

The chain carries TRBV5-1 and TRBJ1-2; D gene unclear. V was shortened by 3 bases and J by 0 bases, with 6 bases between the two germline ends. The CDR3 totals 13 residues. Germline V gene sequence: CDR1 SGHRS, CDR2 YFSETQ. CDR3 in amino acids: CASSSTANYGYTF. CDR3 sequence (DNA): TGCGCCAGCAGCTCGACTGCTAACTATGGCTACACCTTC.

This clone showed up just a few times. The gene calls are TRBV19 and TRBJ2-1, with TRBD2 matching over 8 bases. The germline V gene has CDR1 LNHDA and CDR2 SQIVND (reference sequence). The CDR3 spans 14 residues. Trimming removed 7 bases from V and 3 bases from J; junction bases left unmatched: 5. The CDR3 is CASKRGSFYNEQFF. The CDR3 coding sequence is TGTGCCAGTAAGCGGGGGAGCTTCTACAATGAGCAGTTCTTC. Together with reference TRBV19 and TRBJ2-1, the CDR3 gives the full variable domain: DGGITQSPKYLFRKEGQNVTLSCEQNLNHDAMYWYRQDPGQGLRLIYYSQIVNDFQKGDIAEGYSVSREKKESFPLTVTSAQKNPTAFYLCASKRGSFYNEQFFGPGTRLTVL.

The chain joins TRBV5-1 to TRBJ2-7, with D possibly being TRBD2 (5 bases). There are 15 residues in the CDR3. Trimming cost V 4 bases and J 3 bases, with 17 bases left between them. CDR1 SGHRS and CDR2 YFSETQ come from the germline V gene. CDR3 DNA: TGCGCCAGCAGCGGCCTTCTTGCGGGTGACTACGAGCAGTACTTC. It translates to CASSGLLAGDYEQYF.

CDR3 DNA sequence: TGCGCCAGCAGCCAATCTTTCGACGGGAGGGCCTATGGTGAGCAGTTCTTC. Encoded protein: CASSQSFDGRAYGEQFF. The chain combines TRBV4-1 with TRBJ2-1, with TRBD2 matching over 8 bases. This CDR3 spans 17 amino acids. Germline V CDR1 and CDR2: MGHRA, YSYEKL. The ends lost 2 bases at V and 9 bases at J; junction bases unmatched: 15.

This clone was seen more than once but under ten times. The chain is built from TRBV28 and TRBJ2-7, with 9 nucleotides matching TRBD1. The CDR3 has 16 amino acids. Germline CDR1 reads MDHEN; CDR2 reads SYDVKM. The trim removed 6 bases at V and 1 base at J, leaving 10 bases unmatched. This chain's CDR3 is CASRRQTGTGSYEQYF. The CDR3 bases are TGTGCCAGCAGGCGTCAGACCGGGACAGGGTCCTACGAGCAGTACTTC.

The chain employs TRBV11-2 and TRBJ1-3; perhaps TRBD1 as D (5 bases). The CDR3 runs 14 residues. V dropped 8 bases and J dropped 4 bases, with 15 bases sitting between them. CDR1 and CDR2 (germline): SGHAT, FQNNGV. The CDR3 DNA is TGTGCCAGCTGCTCCGCAGGGCCCGGAAACACCATATATTTT. The encoded protein is CASCSAGPGNTIYF.

The genes are TRBV10-1 and TRBJ1-2, with a weak D call TRBD1 (6 bases). This CDR3 region has 12 residues. V shed 6 bases and J shed 3 bases, with 8 bases lying between them. CDR1 and CDR2 from the germline V gene are WNHNN and SYGVQD (reference sequence). The CDR3, as DNA: TGCGCCAGCAGCCCAGGGGACTATGGCTACACCTTC. It is translated as CASSPGDYGYTF.